One and the same sample provided the 3 T cell receptor beta chains below, sequenced in a study of somatic mutations in cytotoxic T cells in rheumatoid arthritis. The repertoire was sequenced with immunoSEQ multiplex PCR; TCRdb's copy has only in-frame clones and lacks some. The data show 8,500 to 11,000 clones, over 75% seen once. Material: CD8+ T cells sorted from blood. The receptors derive from a woman aged 50 to 60 in good health.

The CDR3 region is CASSWELAGTNEQFF. The CDR3 bases are TGTGCCAGCAGCTGGGAACTAGCGGGGACGAATGAGCAGTTCTTC. The V and J genes are TRBV5-6 and TRBJ2-1; 10 bases align to TRBD2. V was pared by 3 bases and J by 7 bases, with 7 bases of the junction left unmatched. Germline-derived CDR1 and CDR2 are SGHDT and YYEEEE. CDR3 length: 15 amino acids.

The sample holds one count of this clone. The chain has TRBV5-6 and TRBJ2-7; TRBD2 might be the D (5 bases). Germline V gene sequence: CDR1 SGHDT, CDR2 YYEEEE. The CDR3 extends over 13 amino acids. Trimming cost V 4 bases and J 6 bases, with 14 bases left between them. As DNA, the CDR3 is TGTGCCAGCAGCGAGCGGCCCCGAACCGAGCAGTACTTC. It encodes CASSERPRTEQYF.

V usage is TRBV11-2 and J usage is TRBJ2-1, with TRBD2 matching 15 bases. CDR1 and CDR2 (germline): SGHAT, FQNNGV. The J segment lost 7 bases and the V segment lost 7 bases, leaving 8 bases of the junction unmatched. The CDR3 loop spans 16 amino acids. The CDR3 sequence is CASKGLAGGGWNEQFF. The CDR3 DNA is TGTGCCAGCAAGGGACTAGCGGGAGGAGGTTGGAATGAGCAGTTCTTC.